The 21 T cell receptor beta chains below come from one sample, sequenced in a study of T cells after posttransplantation cyclophosphamide. Generated by immunoSEQ multiplex PCR, the TCRdb table keeps only in-frame clones and is missing some. The sample records around 5,000 clones, 1.5% to 2% being singletons. Cyclophosphamide on days +3 and +4 followed busulfan-fludarabine conditioning and a marrow graft. Sequenced here: PBMCs, sampled about 230 days after a stem cell transplant with posttransplant cyclophosphamide. Receptors were obtained from a male patient between 25 and 39 years old who received an allogeneic stem cell transplant from a related donor, was CMV-positive, and had no GVHD. The graft donor may have given rise to some T cells.

The CDR3 loop reads CASSALATDTQYF. The CDR3 nucleotides are TGTGCCAGCAGTGCCCTAGCGACAGATACGCAGTATTTT. The genes are TRBV28 and TRBJ2-3; weak D call: TRBD2 (6 bases). V lost 5 bases, J lost 3 bases, and 9 bases lay in between. The CDR3 length is 13 residues. Per the germline V gene, CDR1 is MDHEN and CDR2 is SYDVKM.

CDR3 loop: CASSTSGRDTQYF. CDR3 sequence (DNA): TGTGCCAGCAGCACTAGCGGGAGGGATACGCAGTATTTT. The V gene is TRBV5-4, the J gene TRBJ2-3; 12 nucleotides line up with TRBD2. CDR1 SGHNT and CDR2 YYREEE come from the germline V gene (reference sequence). This CDR3 is built from 13 residues. The ends lost 4 bases at V and 6 bases at J; junction bases unmatched: 0.

This rearrangement joins TRBV7-3 to TRBJ2-5, with 12 bases matching TRBD1. The last part of the DNA fits TRBJ2-7 better; the J call may be wrong. The CDR3 is 16 residues long. Germline V lookup: CDR1 SGHTA, CDR2 FQGTGA. The CDR3 protein is CASSLTGTGGAYEQYF. The CDR3 DNA reads as TGTGCCAGCAGCTTAACGGGGACAGGGGGCGCCTACGAGCAGTACTTC.

This clone was detected only a few times. This chain connects TRBV27 to TRBJ2-1, with D perhaps TRBD1 (5 bases). CDR1 and CDR2 from the germline V gene are MNHEY and SMNVEV (reference sequence). Deletions cut 6 bases from V and 2 bases from J, with 26 bases between. The CDR3 covers 19 residues. CDR3 region: CASRLHGLVRAGPYNEQFF. CDR3 sequence (DNA): TGTGCCAGCAGGCTCCATGGGCTTGTCCGGGCAGGGCCCTACAATGAGCAGTTCTTC.

This clone was observed a few times. CDR3 region: CASSIGPKTANTEAFF. The CDR3 DNA is TGTGCCAGTAGTATAGGCCCCAAGACAGCGAACACTGAAGCTTTCTTT. This chain links TRBV19 with TRBJ1-1; a possible D gene is TRBD1 (5 bases). Germline V lookup: CDR1 LNHDA, CDR2 SQIVND (reference sequence). The V gene lost 1 base and the J gene lost 1 base, with 13 bases spanning the gap. The CDR3 has 16 residues.

This clone came up a few times. The chain carries TRBV7-9 and TRBJ2-7; TRBD2 agrees at 8 bases. The J segment lost 4 bases and the V segment lost 8 bases, leaving 7 bases of the junction unmatched. This CDR3 has 13 amino acids. Germline values: CDR1 SEHNR, CDR2 FQNEAQ (reference sequence). The CDR3 region has the DNA TGTGCCAGCCAGACGGGACTAGAGTACGAGCAGTACTTC. Amino acid sequence: CASQTGLEYEQYF.

CDR3 DNA: TGTGCCAGCAGCTTAAGGAGGGGGCCAGCCTACGAGCAGTACTTC. Translating gives CASSLRRGPAYEQYF. The rearrangement joins TRBV7-3 to TRBJ2-7; D possibly corresponds to TRBD1 (7 bases). Trimming took 1 base from V and 2 from J, leaving 12 bases between them. The CDR3 loop spans 15 amino acids. Looked up from germline, CDR1 is SGHTA and CDR2 is FQGTGA. The variable domain in full, completed from reference TRBV7-3 and TRBJ2-7, reads GAGVSQTPSNKVTEKGKYVELRCDPISGHTALYWYRQSLGQGPEFLIYFQGTGAADDSGLPNDRFFAVRPEGSVSTLKIQRTERGDSAVYLCASSLRRGPAYEQYFGPGTRLTVT.

The chain's CDR3 is CASSVDRADQPQHF. CDR3 DNA sequence: TGTGCCAGCAGCGTCGACAGGGCAGATCAGCCCCAGCATTTT. This sequence joins TRBV6-5 and TRBJ1-5; TRBD1 matches 7 bases. The CDR3 length is 14 residues. Germline V lookup: CDR1 MNHEY, CDR2 SVGAGI. The V and J ends lost 6 bases and 5 bases, in that order; junction bases with no gene match: 7.

V gene TRBV4-3 combines with J gene TRBJ1-3; possible D gene TRBD1, 5 bases. The CDR3 has 17 amino acids. V was shortened by 0 bases and J by 1 base, with 13 bases between the two germline ends. Per germline, CDR1 LGHNA and CDR2 YSLEER. The CDR3 loop reads CASSQDPFTGSGNTIYF. CDR3 in DNA: TGCGCCAGCAGCCAAGACCCCTTTACAGGATCTGGAAACACCATATATTTT.

The chain couples TRBV7-6 to TRBJ2-2, with D tentatively TRBD2 (6 bases). CDR1 and CDR2 (germline): SGHVS, FNYEAQ. V was pared by 1 base and J by 0 bases, with 12 bases between. This CDR3 is 17 amino acids long. CDR3 sequence reads: CASSLVGAGANTGELFF. CDR3 sequence (DNA): TGTGCCAGCAGCTTAGTTGGAGCGGGCGCGAACACCGGGGAGCTGTTTTTT.

This clone was observed a few times. CDR3 sequence (DNA): TGTGCCAGCAGGTCCTCAGGCACCGGCGAGCAGTACTTC. Encoded protein: CASRSSGTGEQYF. This chain connects TRBV6-6 to TRBJ2-7, with D unclear. Germline loops: CDR1 MNHNY, CDR2 SVGAGI (reference sequence). The CDR3 has 13 amino acids. Trimming removed 6 bases at V and 6 bases at J, with 15 bases between.

V is TRBV15 and J is TRBJ1-1; D is unresolved. Germline assignment: CDR1 LNHNV and CDR2 YYDKDF (reference sequence). V was shortened by 2 bases and J by 2 bases, with 6 bases between the two germline ends. The CDR3 has 13 residues. The CDR3 bases are TGTGCCACCAGCAGACTAGCAAACACTGAAGCTTTCTTT. Translation: CATSRLANTEAFF.

The rearrangement uses TRBV27 and TRBJ2-7; D uncertain. This CDR3 is built from 15 residues. Germline CDR1 MNHEY, CDR2 SMNVEV (reference sequence). The V end was cut by 2 bases, the J end by 5 bases, with 16 bases between. The CDR3 DNA sequence: TGTGCCAGCAGTTTAATCCCCGGGTCCGGCGACGAGCAGTACTTC. Translated: CASSLIPGSGDEQYF.

The chain couples TRBV7-9 to TRBJ2-3; 10 positions agree with TRBD1. The CDR3 is made up of 15 amino acids. Germline lookup yields CDR1 SEHNR and CDR2 FQNEAQ (reference sequence). V gave up 8 bases and J gave up 4 bases; unmatched junction bases: 9. The CDR3, as DNA: TGTGCCAGCGGCCCCGGGACAGGGGTTGCAGATACGCAGTATTTT. This gives the protein CASGPGTGVADTQYF.

This clone turned up a few times. The V gene is TRBV7-9, the J gene TRBJ2-1, with 8 bases lining up with TRBD1. Germline V CDR1 and CDR2: SEHNR, FQNEAQ (reference sequence). Trimming at V came to 1 base and at J to 12 bases, leaving 2 bases not matched to a gene. CDR3 length equals 12 residues. The CDR3 sequence is CASSLGTGWQFF. The CDR3 nucleotides are TGTGCCAGCAGCTTAGGGACAGGGTGGCAGTTCTTC.

This clone has just a few counts. The chain uses TRBV2 and TRBJ2-7; 9 bases match TRBD2. CDR3 length equals 15 residues. The V segment lost 1 base and the J segment 5 bases; nucleotides outside the gene matches: 6. Per germline, CDR1 SNHLY and CDR2 FYNNEI. The CDR3 here is CASSEVVSSGNEQYF. The CDR3 coding sequence is TGTGCCAGCAGTGAAGTGGTTTCTAGCGGGAACGAGCAGTACTTC.

This clone occurred a few times. The chain is built from TRBV7-2 and TRBJ2-4; 12 nucleotides align to TRBD1. The trim removed 1 base at V and 7 bases at J, leaving 5 bases unmatched. The CDR3 runs 16 residues. Germline-derived CDR1 and CDR2 are SGHTA and FQGNSA. CDR3 DNA: TGTGCCAGCAGCTTAGTGGGACAGGGGGCAGGGAACATTCAGTACTTC. Amino acid sequence: CASSLVGQGAGNIQYF.

This clone was counted a few times. V is TRBV15 and J is TRBJ1-1; 8 bases line up with TRBD1. The germline CDR1 and CDR2 sequences are LNHNV and YYDKDF (reference sequence). The CDR3 spans 14 residues. With V trimmed by 5 bases and J by 5 bases, 7 bases remained unmatched. The CDR3 reads CATSAQGGNTEAFF. The CDR3 region has the DNA TGTGCCACCAGCGCACAGGGGGGGAATACTGAAGCTTTCTTT.

This clone was detected a few times. The rearrangement joins TRBV15 to TRBJ2-3, with a tentative D call TRBD1 (6 bases). The germline gives CDR1 LNHNV, CDR2 YYDKDF (reference sequence). There are 12 residues in the CDR3. Trimming cost V 11 bases and J 1 base, with 10 bases left between them. CDR3 sequence reads: CAAGTRTDTQYF. The CDR3 DNA follows: TGTGCCGCAGGGACACGCACAGATACGCAGTATTTT.

This clone was counted between two and nine times. V gene TRBV6-4 combines with J gene TRBJ2-3, with D hard to call. CDR3 size: 12 residues. Germline V CDR1 and CDR2: MRHNA, SNTAGT. V was clipped by 2 bases and J by 8 bases, with 8 bases between them. The CDR3 DNA is TGTGCCAGCAGTGACAAAACCGGTACGCAGTATTTT. It is translated as CASSDKTGTQYF.

This clone was observed a few times. The V call is TRBV27, the J call TRBJ2-1; weak D call: TRBD1 (5 bases). Trimming removed 8 bases at V and 0 bases at J, with 14 bases between. The CDR3 has 15 amino acids. Germline V lookup: CDR1 MNHEY, CDR2 SMNVEV (reference sequence). CDR3 sequence (DNA): TGTGCCAGCTCGTACAGGATATCCTCCTACAATGAGCAGTTCTTC. It is translated as CASSYRISSYNEQFF.